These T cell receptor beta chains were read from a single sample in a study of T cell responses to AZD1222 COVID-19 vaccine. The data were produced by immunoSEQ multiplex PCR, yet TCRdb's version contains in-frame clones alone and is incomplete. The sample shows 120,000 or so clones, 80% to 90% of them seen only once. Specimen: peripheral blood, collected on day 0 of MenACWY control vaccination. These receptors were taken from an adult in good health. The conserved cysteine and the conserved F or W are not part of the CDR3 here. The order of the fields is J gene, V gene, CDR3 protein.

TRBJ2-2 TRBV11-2 ASSRLRGSPGELF
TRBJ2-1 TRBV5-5 ASSLFDNEQF
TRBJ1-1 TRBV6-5 ASSRVNTEAF
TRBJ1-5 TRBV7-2 ASSLEGVGNQPQH
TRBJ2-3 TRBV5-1 ASSLEGRGQADTQY
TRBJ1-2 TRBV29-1 SVETGVGGYT
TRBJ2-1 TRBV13 ASSPRTGSYNEQF
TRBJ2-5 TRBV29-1 SARTVQETQY
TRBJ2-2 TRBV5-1 ASHTGTPNTGELF
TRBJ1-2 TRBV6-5 ASRPVEAAYGYT
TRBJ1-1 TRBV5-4 ASSLLTGRATEAF
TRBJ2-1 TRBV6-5 ASRVAVKNEQF
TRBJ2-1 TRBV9 ASSVSGENEQF
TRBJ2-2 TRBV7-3 ASSLTGLTNTGELF
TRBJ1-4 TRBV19 ASSNRGRGEKLF
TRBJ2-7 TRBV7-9 ASSFPGTSGSKKAYEQY
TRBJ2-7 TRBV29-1 SVEGDPQGVNHEQY
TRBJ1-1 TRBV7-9 ASSLAAGEGF
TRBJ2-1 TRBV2 ASRRGTSGRYNEQF
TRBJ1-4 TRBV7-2 ASSPDRGIALF
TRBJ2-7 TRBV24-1 ATSGSRGATYEQY
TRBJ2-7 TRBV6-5 ARFRVAAYEQY
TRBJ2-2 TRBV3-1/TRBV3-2 ASSHVAGDRTGELF
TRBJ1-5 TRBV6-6 ASSRGQSNQPQH
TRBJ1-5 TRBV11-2 ASSLQGDSNQPQH
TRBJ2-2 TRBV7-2 ASSLSTRQGPTGELF
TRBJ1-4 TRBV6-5 ASSYSDYPGQEKLF
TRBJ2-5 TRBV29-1 SVGGLEETQY
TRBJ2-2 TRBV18 ASSPPPLTRNTGELF
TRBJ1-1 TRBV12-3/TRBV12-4 ASNRIENTEAF
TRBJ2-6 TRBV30 AWNLGGANVLT
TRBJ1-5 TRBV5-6 ASSSMREYGTYSNQPQH
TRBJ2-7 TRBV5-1 ASSLVLAGEPYEQY
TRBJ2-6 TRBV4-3 ASSQETGSGANVLT
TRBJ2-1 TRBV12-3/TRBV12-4 ASSLRGNEQF
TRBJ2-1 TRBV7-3 ASSLATFNEQF
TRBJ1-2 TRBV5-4 ASSLDLGGYT
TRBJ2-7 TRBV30 AWSKPGLAGVGEQY
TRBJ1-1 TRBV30 AWTLMNTEAF
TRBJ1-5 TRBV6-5 ASSFSSLVQPQH
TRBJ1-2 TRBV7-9 ASNARQGAYGYT
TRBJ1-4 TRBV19 ASTATNEKLF
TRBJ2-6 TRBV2 ASSALAGEQVLT
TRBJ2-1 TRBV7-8 ASSLLSGIFYNEQF
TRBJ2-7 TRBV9 ASSVVSGENYEQY
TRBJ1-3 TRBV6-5 ASSYSWGPGNTIY
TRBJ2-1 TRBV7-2 ASSLVSGTYNEQF
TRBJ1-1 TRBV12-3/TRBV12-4 ASSLSGGIKAF
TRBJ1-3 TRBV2 ASSRGSSGNTIY
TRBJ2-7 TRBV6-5 ASSTSAGAHYEQY